Presented here are 5 T cell receptor beta chains from one specimen sequenced in a study of T cell responses to AZD1222 COVID-19 vaccine. Some clones are missing from TCRdb's copy, which holds only in-frame ones; the method was immunoSEQ multiplex PCR. The table includes some 80,000 clones, around 90% detected once. The input for sequencing was peripheral blood, taken on day 0 of MenACWY control vaccination. The receptors were gathered from an adult in good health.

V gene TRBV2 combines with J gene TRBJ1-4, with 10 bases aligning to TRBD1. The CDR3 contains 14 residues. V dropped 5 bases and J dropped 11; count of bases not matched to a gene: 8. Germline V gene sequence: CDR1 SNHLY, CDR2 FYNNEI. In DNA, the CDR3 is TGTGCCAGCAGTATCCCCGGGACAGGGGACAAACTGTTTTTT. Its translation: CASSIPGTGDKLFF.

The chain combines TRBV7-9 with TRBJ2-6, with D unresolved. The CDR3 length is 16 residues. Trimming removed 1 base from V and 2 bases from J, with 9 bases in between. CDR1 and CDR2 (germline): SEHNR, FQNEAQ (reference sequence). This CDR3 reads CASSLGGRTGANVLTF. DNA for the CDR3: TGTGCCAGCAGCTTAGGCGGAAGGACTGGGGCCAACGTCCTGACTTTC.

The chain employs TRBV6-5 and TRBJ2-3, with D hard to call. V was pared by 4 bases and J by 3 bases, with 11 bases between. The CDR3 runs 14 residues. The germline CDR1 and CDR2 sequences are MNHEY and SVGAGI. CDR3 sequence (DNA): TGTGCCAGCAGTTTACGTTGGGGTACAGATACGCAGTATTTT. It yields the protein CASSLRWGTDTQYF.

The rearrangement links TRBV4-2 to TRBJ2-3; no clear D gene. V gave up 1 base and J gave up 0 bases, with 5 bases separating them. The CDR3 has 14 residues. In germline, CDR1 is LGHNA, CDR2 YNFKEQ. In DNA form, the CDR3 reads TGTGCCAGCAGCCAAGGATCTAGCACAGATACGCAGTATTTT. The encoded protein is CASSQGSSTDTQYF.

V usage is TRBV7-9 and J usage is TRBJ1-1; D is unclear. Trimming left V 1 base short and J 1 base short, with 10 bases between. This CDR3 spans 15 amino acids. The germline gives CDR1 SEHNR, CDR2 FQNEAQ (reference sequence). CDR3 sequence: CASSLGSKRNTEAFF. The CDR3 region has the DNA TGTGCCAGCAGCTTAGGCTCGAAAAGGAACACTGAAGCTTTCTTT.